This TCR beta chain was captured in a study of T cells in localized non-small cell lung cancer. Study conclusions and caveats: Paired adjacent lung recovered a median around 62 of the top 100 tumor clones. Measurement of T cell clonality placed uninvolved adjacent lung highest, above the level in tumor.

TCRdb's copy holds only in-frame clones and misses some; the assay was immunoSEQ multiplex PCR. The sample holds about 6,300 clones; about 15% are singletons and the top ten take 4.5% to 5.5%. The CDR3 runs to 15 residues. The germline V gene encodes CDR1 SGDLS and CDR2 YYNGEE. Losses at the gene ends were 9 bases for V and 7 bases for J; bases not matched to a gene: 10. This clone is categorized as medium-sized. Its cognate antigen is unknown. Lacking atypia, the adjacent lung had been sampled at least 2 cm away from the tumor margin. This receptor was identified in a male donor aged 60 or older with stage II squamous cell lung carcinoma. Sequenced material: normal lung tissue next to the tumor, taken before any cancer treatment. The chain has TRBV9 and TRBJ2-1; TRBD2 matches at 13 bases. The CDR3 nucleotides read TGTGCCACGCAGGCCGGGACTAGCGGGACTAATGAGCAGTTCTTC. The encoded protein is CATQAGTSGTNEQFF.